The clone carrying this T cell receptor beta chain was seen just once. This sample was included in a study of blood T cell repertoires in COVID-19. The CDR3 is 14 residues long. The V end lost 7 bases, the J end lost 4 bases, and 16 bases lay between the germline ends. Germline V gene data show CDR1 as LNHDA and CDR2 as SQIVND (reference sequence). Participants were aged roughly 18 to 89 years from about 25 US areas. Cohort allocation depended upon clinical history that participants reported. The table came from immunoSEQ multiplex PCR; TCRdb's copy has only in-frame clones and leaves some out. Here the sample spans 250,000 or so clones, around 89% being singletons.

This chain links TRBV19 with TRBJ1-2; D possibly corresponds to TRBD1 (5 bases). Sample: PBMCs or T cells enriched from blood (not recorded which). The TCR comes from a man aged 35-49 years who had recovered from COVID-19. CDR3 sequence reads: CASNSGVGGYGYTF. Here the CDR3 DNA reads TGTGCCAGTAACTCTGGGGTCGGGGGCTATGGCTACACCTTC.